Detailed here is one T cell receptor beta chain. Antigen: not known. The CDR3 has 19 amino acids. V shed 3 bases, J shed 2 bases, and the junction held 19 bases outside the gene matches. Germline V CDR1 and CDR2: SGHRS, YFSETQ. The data belong to a study of STAT5B mutations in CD4+ large granular lymphocyte leukemia. The study, taken as a whole, reports: Patient CD4-sorted repertoires stayed more clonal than healthy ones after leukemic-clone removal. Compared with healthy controls (2/35), patient top clones favored TRBV06 (8/27).

The assay was run at survey level. In the source study's methods: The detection floor for productive clonotype frequency was 2.59 x 10-5. Data came from immunoSEQ multiplex PCR; TCRdb stores just in-frame clones and leaves some out. That table is the source of V, J and clone size, and D and trimming were worked out from the DNA. The table includes 20,000 to 25,000 clones, 74% detected once. The V call is TRBV5-1, the J call TRBJ1-1, with 7 bases fitting TRBD1. What was sequenced was CD4+ T cells from blood buffy coats. The receptor was derived from a human donor in good health. The CDR3 nucleotides are TGCGCCAGCAGCTGGGGGACAGCAGGGGACTTCTGGAAAAACACTGAAGCTTTCTTT. Translated: CASSWGTAGDFWKNTEAFF.